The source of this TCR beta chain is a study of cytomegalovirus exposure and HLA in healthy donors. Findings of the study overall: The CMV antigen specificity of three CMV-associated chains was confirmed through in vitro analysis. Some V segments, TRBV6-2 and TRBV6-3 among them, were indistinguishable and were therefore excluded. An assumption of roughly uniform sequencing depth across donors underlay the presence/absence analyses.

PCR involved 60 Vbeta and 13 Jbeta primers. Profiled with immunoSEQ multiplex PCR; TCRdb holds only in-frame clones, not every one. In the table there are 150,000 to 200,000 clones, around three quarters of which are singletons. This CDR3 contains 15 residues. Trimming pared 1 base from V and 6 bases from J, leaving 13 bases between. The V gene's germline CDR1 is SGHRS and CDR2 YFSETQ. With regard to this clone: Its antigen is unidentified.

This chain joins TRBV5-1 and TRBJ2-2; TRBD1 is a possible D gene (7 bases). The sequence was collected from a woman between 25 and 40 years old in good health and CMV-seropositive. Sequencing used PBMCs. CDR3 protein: CASSLTRGRPGELFF. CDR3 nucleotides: TGCGCCAGCAGCTTGACCAGGGGGAGGCCCGGGGAGCTGTTTTTT.